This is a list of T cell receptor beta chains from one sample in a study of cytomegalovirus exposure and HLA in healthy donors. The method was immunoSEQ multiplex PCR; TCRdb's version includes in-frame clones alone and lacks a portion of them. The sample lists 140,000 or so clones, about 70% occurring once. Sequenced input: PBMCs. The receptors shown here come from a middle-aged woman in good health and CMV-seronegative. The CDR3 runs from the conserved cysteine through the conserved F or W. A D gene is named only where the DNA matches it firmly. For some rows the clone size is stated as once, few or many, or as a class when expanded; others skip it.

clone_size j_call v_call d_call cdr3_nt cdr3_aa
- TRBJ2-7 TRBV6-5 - TGTGCCAGCTCGAATCAGGGCCCCTACGAGCAGTACTTC CASSNQGPYEQYF
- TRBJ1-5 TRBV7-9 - TGTGCCAGCAGCTTAAGCGGGGGGCGATATCAGCCCCAGCATTTT CASSLSGGRYQPQHF
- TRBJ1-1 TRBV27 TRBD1 TGTGCCAGCAGTTCCAGACAGGGGCCCACTGAAGCTTTCTTT CASSSRQGPTEAFF
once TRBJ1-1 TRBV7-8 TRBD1 TGTGCCAGCAGCTTAGCCGGACAGGGGTACACTGAAGCTTTCTTT CASSLAGQGYTEAFF
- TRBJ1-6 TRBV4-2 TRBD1 TGTGCCAGCAGCCGGAACCAGGGGGCTGATTCACCCCTCCACTTT CASSRNQGADSPLHF
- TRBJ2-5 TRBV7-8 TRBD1 TGTGCCAGCAGCCCATCCATTTGGGACAGCCAAGAGACCCAGTACTTC CASSPSIWDSQETQYF
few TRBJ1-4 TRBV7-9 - TGTGCCAGCAGCCCTATGACAGGTCTTGGAGAAAAACTGTTTTTT CASSPMTGLGEKLFF
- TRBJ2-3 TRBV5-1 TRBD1 TGCGCCAGCAGCCCGGACAGGTTTTCAGATACGCAGTATTTT CASSPDRFSDTQYF
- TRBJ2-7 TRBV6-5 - TGTGCCAGCAGTTACTCAACAACCTACGAGCAGTACTTC CASSYSTTYEQYF
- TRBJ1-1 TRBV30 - TGTGCCTGGAGAGTTGGGTCGGGGGTTGGAGCTTTCTTT CAWRVGSGVGAFF
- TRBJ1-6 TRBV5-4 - TGTGCCAGCAGCCCAGATGTCCGCAATTCACCCCTCCACTTT CASSPDVRNSPLHF
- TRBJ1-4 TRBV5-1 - TGCGCCAGCAGCTTGGGGAGGTCCCCTCTTTCAACTAATGAAAAACTGTTTTTT CASSLGRSPLSTNEKLFF
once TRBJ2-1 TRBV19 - TGTGCCAGTACCACGGAGGGGGAGCAGTTCTTC CASTTEGEQFF
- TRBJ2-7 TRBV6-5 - TGTGCCAGCAGCCCCGTAGTCGGGATTTCCTACGAGCAGTACTTC CASSPVVGISYEQYF
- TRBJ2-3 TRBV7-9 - TGTTCCAGCAGCCGCAGAGGTCCAGGACAGCTTTTCACAGATACGCAGTATTTT CSSSRRGPGQLFTDTQYF
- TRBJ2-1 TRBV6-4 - TGTGCCAGCAGTGACGGGACTGAAAACAATGAGCAGTTCTTC CASSDGTENNEQFF
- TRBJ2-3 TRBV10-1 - TGCGCCAGCAGTGAGATGGGCCAGGTCGCTAGCACAGATACGCAGTATTTT CASSEMGQVASTDTQYF
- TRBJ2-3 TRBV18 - TGTGCCAGCTCACCTTCGTCGGATACGCAGTATTTT CASSPSSDTQYF
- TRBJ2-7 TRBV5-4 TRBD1 TGTGCCAGCAGCGCGGGACAGGGAGGCGAGCAGTACTTC CASSAGQGGEQYF
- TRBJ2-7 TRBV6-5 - TGTGCCAGCAGTTACCGAATGGTCACAACCTACGAGCAGTACTTC CASSYRMVTTYEQYF
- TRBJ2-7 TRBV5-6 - TGTGCCAGCAGCTTGGAGAGAGAGCAGTACTTC CASSLEREQYF
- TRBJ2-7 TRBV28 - TGTGCCAGCACTTTGACAGGTTATGACACCTACGAGCAGTACTTC CASTLTGYDTYEQYF
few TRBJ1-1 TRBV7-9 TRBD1 TGTGCCAGCAGCTCTGGCGGGACAGGGGGCACTGAAGCTTTCTTT CASSSGGTGGTEAFF
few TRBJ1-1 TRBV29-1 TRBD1 TGCAGCGTTGTCAGGGGGGACACTGAAGCTTTCTTT CSVVRGDTEAFF
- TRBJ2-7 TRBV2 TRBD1 TGTGCCAGCAGTGACGCCACAGGGGGTCTAGTCTACGAGCAGTACTTC CASSDATGGLVYEQYF
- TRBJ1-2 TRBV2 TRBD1 TGTGCCAGCAGAGAGGACAGGGCGGATGGCTACACCTTC CASREDRADGYTF
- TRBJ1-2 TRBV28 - TGTGCCAGCAGGCAGGGTATCGGCTACACCTTC CASRQGIGYTF
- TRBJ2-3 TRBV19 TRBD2 TGTGCCAGTAGTATCAGCGGGGGCACAGATACGCAGTATTTT CASSISGGTDTQYF
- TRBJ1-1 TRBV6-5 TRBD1 TGTGCCAGCAGAAATGGGGGGACAGGGGGCACTGAAGCTTTCTTT CASRNGGTGGTEAFF
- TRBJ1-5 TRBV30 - TGTGCCTGGGGGGGTACGGGGGGCTACCAGCCCCAGCATTTT CAWGGTGGYQPQHF
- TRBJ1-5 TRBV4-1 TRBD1 TGCGCCAGCAGCCAAGTTCTGGGGGTCAGGGGGCGTTATAGCAATCAGCCCCAGCATTTT CASSQVLGVRGRYSNQPQHF
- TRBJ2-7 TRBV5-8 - TGTGCCAGCAGCCCCCCGTCGGAGGCTACCTACGAGCAGTACTTC CASSPPSEATYEQYF
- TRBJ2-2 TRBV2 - TGTGCCAGCAGAGTAAACGGGGGTGGGGAGCTGTTTTTT CASRVNGGGELFF
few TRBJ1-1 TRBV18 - TGTGCCAGCTCACCAAAAGGACAACCCGCCCGTTACACTGAAGCTTTCTTT CASSPKGQPARYTEAFF
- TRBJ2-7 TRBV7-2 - TGTGCCAGCAGCCCCTCTAGGGAGCAGTACTTC CASSPSREQYF
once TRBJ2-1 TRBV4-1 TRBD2 TGCGCCAGCAGGCCGACGATAGCGGGGGGTTACAATGAGCAGTTCTTC CASRPTIAGGYNEQFF
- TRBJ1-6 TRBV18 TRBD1 TGTGCCAGCTCAACCGGGACAGGGGGCTTCTCCTATAATTCACCCCTCCACTTT CASSTGTGGFSYNSPLHF
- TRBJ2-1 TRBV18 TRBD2 TGTGCCAGCTCAGCGGGACTAGCGGGGAACAATGAGCAGTTCTTC CASSAGLAGNNEQFF
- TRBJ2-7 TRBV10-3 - TGTGCCATCAGTGAGCCCGTGAGGGCCCCCTACGAGCAGTACTTC CAISEPVRAPYEQYF
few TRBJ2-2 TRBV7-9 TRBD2 TGTGCCAGCAGCCGGACTAGCGGGAAAGGGGAGCTGTTTTTT CASSRTSGKGELFF
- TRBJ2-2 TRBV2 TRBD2 TGTGCCAGCAGGGGACTAGCGGGAGAAAACACCGGGGAGCTGTTTTTT CASRGLAGENTGELFF
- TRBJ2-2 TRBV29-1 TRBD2 TGCAGCGTCGGGACTAGTGTAGTGACCGGGGAGCTGTTTTTT CSVGTSVVTGELFF
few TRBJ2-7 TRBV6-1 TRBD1 TGTGCCAGCAGTGACATCCCGACGTGGCAGGGGGCCTCCTACGAGCAGTACTTC CASSDIPTWQGASYEQYF
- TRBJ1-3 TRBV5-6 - TGTGCCAGCAGCACCTTGGACATAGACCCTGGAAACACCATATATTTT CASSTLDIDPGNTIYF
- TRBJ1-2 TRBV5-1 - TGCGCCAGCAGCTGGGACATCTCCGTGGGCTACACCTTC CASSWDISVGYTF
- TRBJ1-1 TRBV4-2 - TGTGCCAGCAGCCAAGAAAGTTCAACAGGTGAAGCTTTCTTT CASSQESSTGEAFF
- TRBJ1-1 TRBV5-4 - TGTGCCAGCAGCTTGGGGGAGCGGGGCTTTGGCACTGAAGCTTTCTTT CASSLGERGFGTEAFF
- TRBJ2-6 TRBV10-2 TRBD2 TGCGCCAGCAGCCGGCTAGCGGGGGGCTCTGGGGCCAACGTCCTGACTTTC CASSRLAGGSGANVLTF
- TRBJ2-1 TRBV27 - TGTGCCAGCAGTTTACATCGGGACTCCTACAATGAGCAGTTCTTC CASSLHRDSYNEQFF
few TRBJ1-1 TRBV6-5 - TGTGCCAGCAGTCGCCCTAGGGGAACTGAAGCTTTCTTT CASSRPRGTEAFF